The 30 T cell receptor beta chains presented below share a single source sample, sequenced in a study of cytomegalovirus exposure and HLA in healthy donors. This PCR relied on a set of 60 Vbeta primers and 13 Jbeta primers. Sequencing was performed with immunoSEQ multiplex PCR; in TCRdb, only in-frame clones are kept and a portion is missing. The sample shows about 240,000 clones, approximately 82% of them seen only once. The sequenced sample consisted of PBMCs. These receptors all come from a woman aged 55-70 years in good health and CMV-seropositive.

V gene TRBV5-6 combines with J gene TRBJ1-4, with a possible D match to TRBD1 (6 bases). This CDR3 region has 14 residues. Germline V CDR1 and CDR2: SGHDT, YYEEEE. Between the trimmed V and J ends, which lost 2 bases and 10 bases, there was a span of 15 bases. The CDR3 DNA sequence: TGTGCCAGCAGCTTCGGACAGTGGGGGGGAAAACTGTTTTTT. Its translation: CASSFGQWGGKLFF.

The V and J genes are TRBV7-6 and TRBJ2-2; 7 nucleotides align to TRBD2. CDR1 and CDR2 (germline): SGHVS, FNYEAQ. The CDR3 is 13 residues long. Trimming removed 5 bases from V and 6 bases from J; junction bases left unmatched: 3. CDR3 protein: CASSPREAGELFF. The DNA for the CDR3 is TGTGCCAGCAGCCCTCGGGAGGCCGGGGAGCTGTTTTTT.

This clone was found once. This chain joins TRBV6-1 and TRBJ2-7; 10 bases agree with TRBD1. The CDR3 runs 15 residues. In germline, CDR1 is MNHNS, CDR2 SASEGT. The V gene end was trimmed by 6 bases and the J gene end by 2 bases; junction bases not matched to a gene: 7. Written as DNA, the CDR3 is TGTGCCAGCAGCCAAGGACAGGGGGGCACCTACGAGCAGTACTTC. It is translated as CASSQGQGGTYEQYF.

J is TRBJ2-5 and V is TRBV6-6; D possibly corresponds to TRBD1 (6 bases). Trimming stripped 3 bases from V and 5 bases from J, with 13 bases between. The CDR3 has 14 amino acids. Germline-derived CDR1 and CDR2 are MNHNY and SVGAGI (reference sequence). This CDR3 is CASSYGGPVETQYF. The CDR3 DNA is TGTGCCAGCAGTTATGGGGGCCCCGTGGAGACCCAGTACTTC.

The rearrangement links TRBV5-1 to TRBJ2-5; 8 nucleotides match TRBD1. The DNA matches TRBJ2-7 better at its end, which makes the J call doubtful. The CDR3 has 16 amino acids. The germline gives CDR1 SGHRS, CDR2 YFSETQ. The CDR3 loop is CASSLIAGGAGYEQYF. In DNA form, the CDR3 reads TGCGCCAGCAGCTTGATTGCAGGGGGCGCCGGCTACGAGCAGTACTTC.

The chain employs TRBV7-3 and TRBJ2-1; TRBD1 agrees at 9 bases. This CDR3 has 13 residues. Losses at the gene ends were 3 bases for V and 7 bases for J; bases not matched to a gene: 1. Germline V gene sequence: CDR1 SGHTA, CDR2 FQGTGA. The CDR3 DNA sequence: TGTGCCAGCAGCTTTGGGACAGGGAATGAGCAGTTCTTC. It is translated as CASSFGTGNEQFF.

This sequence joins TRBV5-1 and TRBJ1-1; possible D gene TRBD1, 5 bases. CDR1 and CDR2 from the germline V gene are SGHRS and YFSETQ. CDR3 length: 15 amino acids. V was trimmed by 0 bases and J by 1 base, leaving 10 bases between them. The CDR3 region is CASSLGGRENTEAFF. The CDR3 DNA is TGCGCCAGCAGCTTGGGGGGCAGGGAGAACACTGAAGCTTTCTTT.

The rearrangement uses TRBV5-1 and TRBJ2-1, with 8 bases that match TRBD2. The ends lost 3 bases at V and 2 bases at J; junction bases unmatched: 13. The CDR3 extends over 18 amino acids. Germline V gene lookup returns CDR1 SGHRS and CDR2 YFSETQ. CDR3 amino acids: CASSSNPLAELTYNEQFF. CDR3 nucleotides: TGCGCCAGCAGCTCCAACCCACTAGCGGAGCTGACCTACAATGAGCAGTTCTTC.

The chain combines TRBV28 with TRBJ2-7; the D gene is possibly TRBD2 (6 bases). The germline V and J ends were trimmed by 5 bases and 4 bases, with 18 bases remaining between them. This CDR3 has 15 residues. Germline V gene sequence: CDR1 MDHEN, CDR2 SYDVKM. The DNA of the CDR3 is TGTGCCAGCAGTGCCCCGGGGGAGTCAATTTACGAGCAGTACTTC. Translating it yields CASSAPGESIYEQYF.

The rearrangement links TRBV12-5 to TRBJ2-5, with 9 bases fitting TRBD1. The CDR3 consists of 17 residues. Germline V lookup: CDR1 LGHNT, CDR2 FRNRAP. Trimming at V came to 1 base and at J to 1 base, leaving 7 bases not matched to a gene. Here the CDR3 reads CASGLAYGTGPQETQYF. CDR3 DNA sequence: TGTGCTAGTGGTTTGGCCTACGGGACAGGGCCCCAAGAGACCCAGTACTTC.

V usage is TRBV4-1 and J usage is TRBJ1-2; D gene unclear. Deletions cut 0 bases from V and 3 bases from J, with 11 bases between. The CDR3 sequence is 15 residues long. Germline values: CDR1 MGHRA, CDR2 YSYEKL. CDR3 amino acids: CASSQDSGVDYGYTF. The DNA of the CDR3 is TGCGCCAGCAGCCAAGATAGCGGGGTGGACTATGGCTACACCTTC.

This chain connects TRBV27 to TRBJ2-3, with D tentatively TRBD2 (5 bases). The CDR3 consists of 16 residues. Deletions cut 6 bases from V and 3 bases from J, with 19 bases between. Germline V lookup: CDR1 MNHEY, CDR2 SMNVEV (reference sequence). CDR3 in DNA: TGTGCCAGCAGACCGGTGTGGGGAGAGGAGACAGATACGCAGTATTTT. Translating gives CASRPVWGEETDTQYF.

The gene calls are TRBV5-1 and TRBJ2-7; D unresolved. Per germline, CDR1 SGHRS and CDR2 YFSETQ. The CDR3 contains 13 residues. The germline V and J ends were trimmed by 0 bases and 2 bases, with 6 bases remaining between them. CDR3 sequence: CASSLDGAYEQYF. DNA for the CDR3: TGCGCCAGCAGCTTGGACGGTGCCTACGAGCAGTACTTC.

The gene calls are TRBV5-6 and TRBJ2-2; possibly TRBD1 for D (6 bases). The CDR3 extends over 14 amino acids. Germline V gene data show CDR1 as SGHDT and CDR2 as YYEEEE. V was trimmed by 3 bases and J by 7 bases, leaving 13 bases between them. CDR3 sequence (DNA): TGTGCCAGCAGCTCATCTTACAGGGTCGGGGAGCTGTTTTTT. Translation gives CASSSSYRVGELFF.

The rearrangement joins TRBV7-2 to TRBJ1-2, with D perhaps matching TRBD1 (6 bases). V was pared by 3 bases and J by 8 bases, with 13 bases between. The CDR3 runs to 13 residues. The germline CDR1 and CDR2 sequences are SGHTA and FQGNSA. CDR3 bases: TGTGCCAGCAGCTTTCACAGGGAGAGCGGCTACACCTTC. This encodes CASSFHRESGYTF.

In the case of this clone: The same CDR3 also results from other DNA sequences found in this sample. The V and J genes are TRBV28 and TRBJ2-7; the match to TRBD2 covers 9 bases. The CDR3 has 15 residues. V lost 6 bases and J lost 3; bases outside the gene matches: 9. The germline V gene has CDR1 MDHEN and CDR2 SYDVKM. The CDR3 DNA sequence: TGTGCCAGCAGCCCCGCGGGACTAGCCCGCTACGAGCAGTACTTC. The encoded protein is CASSPAGLARYEQYF.

This clone was counted a few times. The chain employs TRBV29-1 and TRBJ2-7; 7 bases match TRBD1. The CDR3 loop spans 15 amino acids. The junction had 10 bases not matched to a gene; V was cut back by 5 bases and J by 0 bases. Germline V gene data show CDR1 as SQVTM and CDR2 as ANQGSEA. The CDR3 DNA is TGCAGCGTTTGGGACAGCGGCTTTAGCTCCTACGAGCAGTACTTC. Protein product: CSVWDSGFSSYEQYF.

This clone was detected a few times. The gene calls are TRBV5-1 and TRBJ2-3, with 11 bases fitting TRBD2. CDR3 length: 18 amino acids. Germline V gene sequence: CDR1 SGHRS, CDR2 YFSETQ. Trimming removed 5 bases from V and 4 bases from J; junction bases left unmatched: 15. CDR3 sequence reads: CASRPRGATSGTPDTQYF. In nucleotides, the CDR3 is TGCGCCAGCAGGCCTCGCGGGGCGACTAGCGGGACCCCAGATACGCAGTATTTT. The entire variable domain, with the rest obtained from reference TRBV5-1 and TRBJ2-3, is as follows: KAGVTQTPRYLIKTRGQQVTLSCSPISGHRSVSWYQQTPGQGLQFLFEYFSETQRNKGNFPGRFSGRQFSNSRSEMNVSTLELGDSALYLCASRPRGATSGTPDTQYFGPGTRLTVL.

The chain uses TRBV10-3 and TRBJ2-3; 10 bases fit TRBD2. The ends lost 2 bases at V and 4 bases at J; junction bases unmatched: 6. CDR3 length: 16 amino acids. The germline gives CDR1 ENHRY, CDR2 SYGVKD. The chain's CDR3 is CAISEEAGGPADTQYF. The DNA for the CDR3 is TGTGCCATCAGTGAGGAAGCGGGAGGGCCCGCAGATACGCAGTATTTT.

This chain links TRBV11-2 with TRBJ1-1, with 7 bases lining up with TRBD1. The CDR3 length is 12 residues. V shed 5 bases and J 10 bases; nucleotides not matched to a gene: 7. Germline CDR1 SGHAT, CDR2 FQNNGV. CDR3 sequence: CASSRTGLGAFF. The DNA for the CDR3 is TGTGCCAGCAGCCGGACAGGTCTGGGAGCTTTCTTT.

The V gene is TRBV27, the J gene TRBJ2-7; perhaps TRBD2 as D (5 bases). This CDR3 comprises 14 residues. Germline assignment: CDR1 MNHEY and CDR2 SMNVEV (reference sequence). V shed 0 bases and J shed 0 bases, with 6 bases lying between them. CDR3 coding DNA: TGTGCCAGCAGTTTATCAGGGAGCTCCTACGAGCAGTACTTC. It encodes CASSLSGSSYEQYF.

The CDR3 loop is CASSQVGQGNYGYTF. The CDR3 DNA reads TGCGCCAGCAGCCAAGTGGGACAGGGGAACTATGGCTACACCTTC. This chain uses TRBV4-1 with TRBJ1-2; 10 bases are a match to TRBD1. Germline CDR1 MGHRA, CDR2 YSYEKL. The CDR3 extends over 15 amino acids. The V segment lost 1 base and the J segment 2 bases; nucleotides outside the gene matches: 1.

The chain combines TRBV5-1 with TRBJ1-1, with D possibly being TRBD1 (5 bases). CDR3 length: 15 residues. Germline-derived CDR1 and CDR2 are SGHRS and YFSETQ. V was trimmed by 0 bases and J by 1 base, leaving 10 bases between them. The CDR3 reads CASSLGGSANTEAFF. The CDR3 DNA follows: TGCGCCAGCAGCTTGGGGGGCTCCGCGAACACTGAAGCTTTCTTT. The full variable domain, with the rest looked up from reference TRBV5-1 and TRBJ1-1, is KAGVTQTPRYLIKTRGQQVTLSCSPISGHRSVSWYQQTPGQGLQFLFEYFSETQRNKGNFPGRFSGRQFSNSRSEMNVSTLELGDSALYLCASSLGGSANTEAFFGQGTRLTVV.

This chain links TRBV5-1 with TRBJ1-1, with D possibly matching TRBD1 (6 bases). The germline CDR1 and CDR2 sequences are SGHRS and YFSETQ. The CDR3 is made up of 14 amino acids. The ends were cut back, 3 bases at V and 5 bases at J, with 14 bases in the middle. CDR3 nucleotide sequence: TGCGCCAGCAGCTCAAGTACAGGGAATACTGAAGCTTTCTTT. Protein product: CASSSSTGNTEAFF.

CDR3 coding DNA: TGTGCCACCAGCAGAGCCGACAGGTACCAAGAGACCCAGTACTTC. Its translation is CATSRADRYQETQYF. This chain uses TRBV15 with TRBJ2-5, with a possible D match to TRBD1 (6 bases). This CDR3 has 15 residues. V lost 1 base, J lost 0 bases, and 9 bases lay in between. In germline, CDR1 is LNHNV, CDR2 YYDKDF (reference sequence).

The chain has TRBV6-5 and TRBJ2-7, with 9 positions matching TRBD1. The CDR3 totals 15 residues. CDR1 and CDR2 (germline): MNHEY, SVGAGI. V gave up 2 bases and J gave up 2 bases; unmatched junction bases: 4. The CDR3 loop reads CASSYGDRATYEQYF. In DNA form, the CDR3 reads TGTGCCAGCAGTTACGGGGACAGGGCAACCTACGAGCAGTACTTC.

The rearrangement joins TRBV10-2 to TRBJ2-7; 7 bases match TRBD1. This CDR3 has 13 residues. The trim removed 7 bases at V and 6 bases at J, leaving 9 bases unmatched. Germline-derived CDR1 and CDR2 are WSHSY and SAAADI. This CDR3 reads CASIGTAPSEQYF. The CDR3, as DNA: TGCGCCAGCATTGGGACAGCCCCCTCCGAGCAGTACTTC.

V usage is TRBV27 and J usage is TRBJ2-5, with 7 bases identical to TRBD2. V trimming: 7 bases; J trimming: 5 bases; junction bases outside the gene matches: 10. The CDR3 covers 14 residues. CDR1 MNHEY and CDR2 SMNVEV come from the germline V gene (reference sequence). Here the CDR3 DNA reads TGTGCCAGCAAGCCGGGAGGAGGATGGGAGACCCAGTACTTC. Translating gives CASKPGGGWETQYF.

V is TRBV28 and J is TRBJ2-4; D is possibly TRBD2 (5 bases). V dropped 5 bases and J dropped 1 base, with 12 bases sitting between them. The CDR3 contains 15 residues. Germline CDR1 and CDR2: MDHEN and SYDVKM. CDR3 in amino acids: CASSRTGRAKNIQYF. DNA of the CDR3: TGTGCCAGCAGTCGGACTGGACGGGCCAAAAACATTCAGTACTTC.

The V call is TRBV5-6, the J call TRBJ2-2; 7 positions agree with TRBD1. Germline trimming cut 3 bases from V and 4 bases from J; bases unmatched to any gene: 3. Germline V gene data show CDR1 as SGHDT and CDR2 as YYEEEE. CDR3 length equals 14 residues. The CDR3 is CASSSSGGTGELFF. In DNA form, the CDR3 reads TGTGCCAGCAGCTCATCAGGGGGCACCGGGGAGCTGTTTTTT.